The clone carrying this TCR beta chain was detected many times. The data originate from a study of human T cells and chemical hapten exposure. Study background: Diphenylcyclopropenone, dosed weekly to the scalp, was given to patients throughout the roughly 24-week study. Each patch test put 0.01% DPC on the upper back, and results were read at 6 days. Minor pooled library volume differences mainly drove per-sample TCR yield variation.

Time point meaning: pre-sensitization, week 0. Treatment indicated: therapeutic diphenylcyclopropenone sensitization with weekly scalp DPC. Researchers extracted total RNA from unfractionated whole blood. Individual cDNA molecules each carried unique molecular identifiers attached by the library. TCRdb processed the RACE reads anew with MiXCR; each CDR3 protein has one entry. In the table there are tens of thousands of distinct CDR3 sequences, 10% to 15% of which are singletons. The CDR3 has 17 residues. The germline V gene encodes CDR1 SGDLS and CDR2 YYNGEE. The J segment lost 6 bases and the V segment lost 3 bases, leaving 12 bases of the junction unmatched.

The rearrangement uses TRBV9 and TRBJ2-3; the match to TRBD1 covers 11 bases. Sequenced here: whole blood, sampled in connection with sensitization to the hapten diphenylcyclopropenone (DPC). This sequence was found in a woman aged 40 to 50 with alopecia areata. Some clones in this sample may be carry-over from other donors' samples. DNA for the CDR3: TGTGCCAGCAGCGCGACTTCCCGGACAGGGGGCGCGGATACGCAGTATTTT. Its translation is CASSATSRTGGADTQYF.